The TCR beta chain under discussion was sequenced for a study of blood T cells in healthy people across ages. Study conclusions and caveats: Comparison with aged donors showed that long-lived donors had more naive CD4+ cells and higher diversity.

J was trimmed by 5 bases and V by 4 bases; bases with no gene match: 7. This CDR3 has 15 residues. CDR1 and CDR2 from the germline V gene are SGHRS and YFSETQ. As regards this clonotype: What it binds is unknown.

A second PCR, run for roughly 7 to 11 cycles, used a sample-barcoded 5' primer plus a J-beta primer mix. TCRdb passed the 5' RACE reads through MiXCR, listing each CDR3 protein once. This sample has about a million distinct CDR3 sequences, with roughly half found just once. The clonotype comes from an older woman in good health. Sequenced input: blood. The rearrangement uses TRBV5-1 and TRBJ2-1; 9 bases align to TRBD2. The CDR3 region is CASSGGRGSHNEQFF. Written as DNA, the CDR3 is TGCGCCAGCAGCGGCGGGAGGGGAAGCCACAATGAGCAGTTCTTC.